The next 25 T cell receptor beta chains were all read from a single sample in a study of CD8 T cells in ankylosing spondylitis. TCRdb itself ran the 5' RACE reads through MiXCR, one entry per CDR3 protein. The sample shows roughly 160,000 distinct CDR3 sequences, 11% of them seen only once. The sample consisted of blood, either unsorted or a sorted T cell fraction (not recorded which). These TCRs come from a male donor with ankylosing spondylitis or in good health (not recorded which).

This clonotype was seen repeatedly, ten times or more. The rearrangement links TRBV5-1 to TRBJ2-3; possible D gene TRBD2, 7 bases. This CDR3 has 16 residues. The germline V gene encodes CDR1 SGHRS and CDR2 YFSETQ. The ends were cut back, 0 bases at V and 2 bases at J, with 13 bases in the middle. The CDR3 is CASSLAGGGATDTQYF. The CDR3 nucleotides are TGCGCCAGCAGCTTGGCTGGAGGGGGGGCCACAGATACGCAGTATTTT.

This clonotype was recorded many times. The V gene is TRBV12-3 or TRBV12-4, the J gene TRBJ2-3; 9 positions agree with TRBD2. V gave up 3 bases and J gave up 8 bases; unmatched junction bases: 9. The CDR3 loop spans 15 amino acids. The CDR3 coding sequence is TGTGCCAGCAGTTTGCCTAGCGGGAATTGGGGTACGCAGTATTTT. It codes for CASSLPSGNWGTQYF.

This clonotype appeared many times. The genes are TRBV5-1 and TRBJ2-5; D possibly matches TRBD1 or TRBD2 (5 bases each). Germline V gives CDR1 SGHRS, CDR2 YFSETQ. The CDR3 sequence is 16 residues long. V dropped 8 bases and J dropped 1 base, with 21 bases sitting between them. The CDR3 DNA reads as TGCGCCAGTTCTTTGGGGGAGCGTCCCCTCCAAGAGACCCAGTACTTC. This gives the protein CASSLGERPLQETQYF.

The V call is TRBV5-1, the J call TRBJ2-3, with 7 bases aligning to TRBD1. The trim removed 4 bases at V and 0 bases at J, leaving 8 bases unmatched. This CDR3 spans 16 amino acids. Germline assignment: CDR1 SGHRS and CDR2 YFSETQ. The CDR3, as DNA: TGCGCCAGCAGCCGTACAGGGGTTGGTAGCACAGATACGCAGTATTTT. It encodes CASSRTGVGSTDTQYF.

This clonotype appeared many times. The chain joins TRBV29-1 to TRBJ2-3; D is undetermined. V lost 0 bases and J 3 bases, leaving 10 bases between the germline ends. In germline, CDR1 is SQVTM, CDR2 ANQGSEA. The CDR3 is 14 residues long. The CDR3 here is CSVEEAGRTDTQYF. CDR3 nucleotide sequence: TGCAGCGTTGAAGAAGCCGGTAGGACAGATACGCAGTATTTT.

This clonotype was counted at least ten times. Germline and junction disagree at one end, which may indicate a read error. The rearrangement joins TRBV5-1 to TRBJ2-6, with D uncertain. Germline V gives CDR1 SGHRS, CDR2 YFSETQ. The CDR3 loop spans 15 amino acids. The DNA for the CDR3 is TGTGCCAGCAGCTTGGGTGGAGCCGGGGCCAACGTCCTGACTTTC. Translated, it gives CASSLGGAGANVLTF.

The V call is TRBV5-1, the J call TRBJ2-4, with 8 bases aligning to TRBD1. The CDR3 has 15 amino acids. The V gene end was trimmed by 3 bases and the J gene end by 4 bases; junction bases not matched to a gene: 6. Germline CDR1 SGHRS, CDR2 YFSETQ. The CDR3, as DNA: TGCGCCAGCAGCTCTCGGGACAGGCGGAAAAACATTCAGTACTTC. Encoded protein: CASSSRDRRKNIQYF.

This clonotype showed up many times. V gene TRBV20-1 combines with J gene TRBJ2-5; D is perhaps TRBD1 or TRBD2 (6 bases each). The CDR3 sequence is 15 residues long. Trimming cost V 1 base and J 7 bases, with 19 bases left between them. CDR1 is DFQATT, CDR2 SNEGSKA, per germline (reference sequence). CDR3 DNA sequence: TGCAGTGCTAGAGGTCCACAGGGTGTGGGAGGGACCCAGTACTTC. Protein: CSARGPQGVGGTQYF.

This clonotype came up many times. The V and J genes are TRBV6-2 or TRBV6-3 and TRBJ2-7, with D unresolved. Germline CDR1 and CDR2: MNHEY and SVGEGT. Trimming pared 6 bases from V and 6 bases from J, leaving 15 bases between. The length of the CDR3 is 13 residues. The chain's CDR3 is CASSRRSFGEQYF. The CDR3 DNA is TGTGCCAGCAGCCGCAGAAGTTTCGGCGAGCAGTACTTC.

With regard to this clonotype: Possible read error: a much larger clone is one base away. The chain carries TRBV6-5 and TRBJ1-1, with D possibly TRBD1 on 5 matching bases. This CDR3 region has 15 residues. Germline assignment: CDR1 MNHEY and CDR2 SVGAGI. With 2 bases removed from V and 7 bases from J, the gap between germline ends came to 17 bases. The CDR3 protein is CASSYRRESGSEAFF. For the CDR3, the DNA is TGTGCCAGCAGTTACCGCAGGGAATCGGGCAGTGAAGCTTTCTTT.

This clonotype occurred many times. The chain links TRBV15 to TRBJ2-3; TRBD2 agrees at 11 bases. CDR3 size: 13 residues. The germline gives CDR1 LNHNV, CDR2 YYDKDF (reference sequence). V lost 7 bases and J lost 5; bases outside the gene matches: 2. CDR3 in DNA: TGTGCCACCACTAGCGGGGGGCTAGATACGCAGTATTTT. Its protein is CATTSGGLDTQYF.

Note on this clonotype: A much larger clone differs from this one at a single base, so this may be a read error. V gene TRBV29-1 combines with J gene TRBJ2-2; possibly TRBD1 for D (7 bases). CDR1 is SQVTM, CDR2 ANQGSEA, per germline. This CDR3 has 16 residues. In nucleotides, the CDR3 is TGCAGCGTTGAAGATCGGGACGACAGGGCCACCGGGGGGCTGTTTTTT. Residues: CSVEDRDDRATGGLFF.

To note about this clonotype: A junction end diverges from the germline sequence, so it may reflect a read error. For the CDR3, the DNA is TGTACCAGTAGATTGGCTAGCGGCAGCACAGATACGCAGTATTTT. Protein sequence: CTSRLASGSTDTQYF. The chain is built from TRBV19 and TRBJ2-3; TRBD2 matches at 7 bases. Germline V CDR1 and CDR2: LNHDA, SQIVND (reference sequence). The CDR3 consists of 15 residues.

This clonotype has a count of ten or more. The chain has TRBV29-1 and TRBJ2-3; 7 bases are shared with TRBD1. Germline CDR1 is SQVTM and CDR2 is ANQGSEA. The V gene end was trimmed by 6 bases and the J gene end by 3 bases; junction bases not matched to a gene: 12. The length of the CDR3 is 15 residues. The CDR3 nucleotides read TGCAGCGTCCGACAGGGCGGTCTTGCGACAGATACGCAGTATTTT. This sequence encodes CSVRQGGLATDTQYF.

This clonotype was seen many times. V is TRBV5-1 and J is TRBJ1-2; 7 bases fit TRBD1. Per germline, CDR1 SGHRS and CDR2 YFSETQ. The CDR3 runs 14 residues. V gave up 4 bases and J gave up 5 bases; unmatched junction bases: 8. The chain's CDR3 is CASSIPGQSYGYTF. The CDR3 DNA follows: TGCGCCAGCAGCATACCGGGACAGAGTTATGGCTACACCTTC. Looking up the rest from reference TRBV5-1 and TRBJ1-2 gives the full variable domain: KAGVTQTPRYLIKTRGQQVTLSCSPISGHRSVSWYQQTPGQGLQFLFEYFSETQRNKGNFPGRFSGRQFSNSRSEMNVSTLELGDSALYLCASSIPGQSYGYTFGSGTRLTVV.

About this clonotype itself: It may be a read error: a sequence one base away is much more abundant. The CDR3 region is CTSSLEGDAYEQYF. DNA for the CDR3: TGCACCAGCAGCTTGGAAGGGGACGCCTACGAGCAGTACTTC. This chain links TRBV5-1 with TRBJ2-7; D possibly matches TRBD1 or TRBD2 (5 bases each). In germline, CDR1 is SGHRS, CDR2 YFSETQ. The CDR3 totals 14 residues.

This clonotype was counted between two and nine times. The chain joins TRBV18 to TRBJ2-3; D is possibly TRBD2 (5 bases). The V end was cut by 3 bases, the J end by 0 bases, with 16 bases between. The CDR3 runs 17 residues. The germline gives CDR1 KGHSH, CDR2 LQKENI. The CDR3 loop reads CASSPAPYGDSTDTQYF. The CDR3, as DNA: TGTGCCAGCTCACCGGCTCCGTACGGGGATAGCACAGATACGCAGTATTTT.

This clonotype was observed a single time. V gene TRBV29-1 combines with J gene TRBJ2-4; 8 nucleotides agree with TRBD1. Per the germline V gene, CDR1 is SQVTM and CDR2 is ANQGSEA. CDR3 length: 14 residues. The V segment lost 4 bases and the J segment 8 bases; nucleotides outside the gene matches: 10. Written as DNA, the CDR3 is TGCAGCGTTGCCGGGGCAGGGGGCGCATACATTCAGTACTTC. It codes for CSVAGAGGAYIQYF.

The chain employs TRBV11-1 and TRBJ1-1, with TRBD1 matching 9 bases. Germline CDR1 SGHAT, CDR2 FQDESV (reference sequence). CDR3 length: 18 residues. With V trimmed by 3 bases and J by 5 bases, 16 bases remained unmatched. For the CDR3, the DNA is TGTGCCAGCAGCTTGGGGATTAACAGGGGGCGGCTGGGTACTGAAGCTTTCTTT. It specifies CASSLGINRGRLGTEAFF.

The genes are TRBV12-3 or TRBV12-4 and TRBJ1-1; 11 bases are a match to TRBD1. The length of the CDR3 is 16 residues. J gave up 1 base and V 5 bases, and 6 bases lay outside the gene matches. CDR3 in amino acids: CASSPGQGATNTEAFF. As DNA, the CDR3 is TGTGCCAGCAGTCCCGGACAGGGGGCGACGAACACTGAAGCTTTCTTT.

This clonotype has at least ten counts. The V call is TRBV6-5, the J call TRBJ2-6; 8 bases agree with TRBD1. The CDR3 runs 17 residues. The V segment lost 2 bases and the J segment 1 base; nucleotides outside the gene matches: 4. Germline V gene lookup returns CDR1 MNHEY and CDR2 SVGAGI. The CDR3 bases are TGTGCCAGCAGTTACCCAGGGGGCCTATCTGGGGCCAACGTCCTGACTTTC. It yields the protein CASSYPGGLSGANVLTF.

The sample holds a few counts of this clonotype. V and J are TRBV5-6 and TRBJ2-2; D uncertain. Germline CDR1 reads SGHDT; CDR2 reads YYEEEE. CDR3 length equals 14 residues. V was pared by 0 bases and J by 5 bases, with 8 bases between. As DNA, the CDR3 is TGTGCCAGCAGCTTGGGGCAGACGACCGGGGAGCTGTTTTTT. Translating gives CASSLGQTTGELFF.

V is TRBV3-1 and J is TRBJ2-7, with D maybe TRBD2 (6 bases). This CDR3 is 15 amino acids long. The germline V gene encodes CDR1 LGHDT and CDR2 YNNKEL (reference sequence). V was pared by 4 bases and J by 2 bases, with 15 bases between. CDR3 sequence (DNA): TGTGCCAGCAGCCGGGGCGGGGCTGGAGCCTACGAGCAGTACTTC. It codes for CASSRGGAGAYEQYF.

This clonotype was detected a few times. The chain uses TRBV10-3 and TRBJ2-5; maybe TRBD2 (6 bases). CDR1 and CDR2 (germline): ENHRY, SYGVKD. The CDR3 contains 13 residues. Trimming left V 6 bases short and J 2 bases short, with 10 bases between. The CDR3 sequence is CAISRDSQETQYF. In nucleotides, the CDR3 is TGTGCCATCAGCCGGGACTCACAAGAGACCCAGTACTTC.

This clonotype was detected only a few times. The rearrangement joins TRBV6-1 to TRBJ2-1, with D perhaps matching TRBD2 (5 bases). The CDR3 consists of 17 residues. Trimming removed 6 bases from V and 6 bases from J, with 24 bases in between. Germline values: CDR1 MNHNS, CDR2 SASEGT. The CDR3 DNA reads TGTGCCAGCAGGCCAACTCACCGGGCGGGTGGAACCAATGAGCAGTTCTTC. Translated: CASRPTHRAGGTNEQFF.